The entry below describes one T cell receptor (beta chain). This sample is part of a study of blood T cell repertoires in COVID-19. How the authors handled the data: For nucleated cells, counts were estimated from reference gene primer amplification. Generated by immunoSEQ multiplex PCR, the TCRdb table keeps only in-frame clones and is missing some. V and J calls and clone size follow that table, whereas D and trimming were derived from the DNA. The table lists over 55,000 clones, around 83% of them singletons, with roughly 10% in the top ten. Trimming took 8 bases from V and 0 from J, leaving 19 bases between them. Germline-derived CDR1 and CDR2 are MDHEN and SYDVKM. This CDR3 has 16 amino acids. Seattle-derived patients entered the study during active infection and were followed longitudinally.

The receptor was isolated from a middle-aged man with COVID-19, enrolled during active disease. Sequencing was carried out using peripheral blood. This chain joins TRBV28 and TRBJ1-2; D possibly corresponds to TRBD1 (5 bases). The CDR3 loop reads CASFSLRTGPNYGYTF. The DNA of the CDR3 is TGTGCCAGCTTCAGTCTACGAACAGGTCCTAACTATGGCTACACCTTC.